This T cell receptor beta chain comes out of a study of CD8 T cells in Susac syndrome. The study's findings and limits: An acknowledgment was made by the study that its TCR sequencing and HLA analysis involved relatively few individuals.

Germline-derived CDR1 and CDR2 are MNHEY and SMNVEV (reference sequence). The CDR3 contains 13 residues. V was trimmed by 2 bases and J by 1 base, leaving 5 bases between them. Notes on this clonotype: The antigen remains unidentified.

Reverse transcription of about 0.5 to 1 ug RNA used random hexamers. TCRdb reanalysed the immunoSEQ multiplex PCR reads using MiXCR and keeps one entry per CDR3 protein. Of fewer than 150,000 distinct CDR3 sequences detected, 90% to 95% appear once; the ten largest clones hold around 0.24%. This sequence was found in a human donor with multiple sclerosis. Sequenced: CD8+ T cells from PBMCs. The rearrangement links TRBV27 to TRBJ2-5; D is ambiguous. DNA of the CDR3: TGTGCCAGCAGTTTAGTCTTCCAAGAGACCCAGTACTTC. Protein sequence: CASSLVFQETQYF.